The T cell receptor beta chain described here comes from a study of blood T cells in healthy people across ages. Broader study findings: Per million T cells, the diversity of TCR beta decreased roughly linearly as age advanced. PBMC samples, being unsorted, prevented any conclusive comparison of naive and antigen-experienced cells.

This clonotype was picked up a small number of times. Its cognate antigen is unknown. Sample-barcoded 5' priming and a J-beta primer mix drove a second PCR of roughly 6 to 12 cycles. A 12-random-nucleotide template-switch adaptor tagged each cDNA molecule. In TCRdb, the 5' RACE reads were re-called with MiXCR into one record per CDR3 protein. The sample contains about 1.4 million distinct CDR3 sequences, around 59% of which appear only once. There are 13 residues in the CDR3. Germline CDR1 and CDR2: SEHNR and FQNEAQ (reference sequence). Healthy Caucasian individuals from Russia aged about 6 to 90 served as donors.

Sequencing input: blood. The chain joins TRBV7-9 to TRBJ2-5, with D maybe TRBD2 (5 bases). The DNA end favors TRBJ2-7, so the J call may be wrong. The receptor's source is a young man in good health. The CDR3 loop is CASSLIIGNEQYF. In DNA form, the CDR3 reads TGTGCCAGCAGCTTAATCATCGGGAACGAGCAGTACTTC.